The rows below give T cell receptor beta chains drawn from one sample of a study of T cell responses to AZD1222 COVID-19 vaccine. Profiling relied on immunoSEQ multiplex PCR, and the TCRdb table lists in-frame clones only, not all of them. This sample has roughly 180,000 clones, with over 90% found just once. Sample: peripheral blood, taken 28 days after the second AZD1222 dose. Every receptor here comes from an adult who received the AZD1222 COVID-19 vaccine. CDR3s include the opening cysteine and the closing phenylalanine or tryptophan. Fields, in order: D gene, V gene, clone size, CDR3 length, J gene, CDR3 protein, CDR3 DNA. The D gene is left open where the match is weak. Only some rows state a clone size, as once, few, many or a class for expanded clones.

TRBD1	TRBV19	.	16	TRBJ1-6	CASSIGNRQGNSPLHF	TGTGCCAGTAGTATCGGGAACCGACAGGGTAATTCACCCCTCCACTTT
.	TRBV3-1/TRBV3-2	few	13	TRBJ2-1	CASSPGSSREQFF	TGTGCCAGCAGCCCAGGATCCAGTCGGGAGCAGTTCTTC
.	TRBV3-1/TRBV3-2	.	15	TRBJ1-2	CASSPRTAPDYGYTF	TGTGCCAGCAGCCCTAGGACAGCGCCCGACTATGGCTACACCTTC
.	TRBV19	.	13	TRBJ1-1	CATALQGNTEAFF	TGTGCCACCGCCTTACAGGGTAACACTGAAGCTTTCTTT
.	TRBV7-9	.	12	TRBJ1-6	CAQGGKDSPLHF	TGTGCCCAAGGGGGGAAGGATTCACCCCTCCACTTT
.	TRBV11-2	.	13	TRBJ2-7	CASSSGLKYEQYF	TGTGCCAGCAGCTCGGGCCTTAAGTACGAGCAGTACTTC
TRBD1	TRBV7-3	.	16	TRBJ2-1	CASSASRDRGPDEQFF	TGTGCCAGCAGCGCATCCCGGGACAGGGGGCCGGATGAGCAGTTCTTC
.	TRBV27	.	13	TRBJ1-6	CASSLSGNSPLHF	TGTGCCAGCAGTTTATCGGGGAATTCACCCCTCCACTTT
.	TRBV6-6	.	16	TRBJ1-4	CASSPGQSATNEKLFF	TGTGCCAGCAGTCCAGGACAGTCAGCAACTAATGAAAAACTGTTTTTT
TRBD1	TRBV18	.	15	TRBJ2-7	CASSHEGQGVYEQYF	TGTGCCAGCTCTCATGAGGGACAGGGGGTTTACGAGCAGTACTTC